This T cell receptor (beta chain) is from a study of brain T cells in children with intractable seizures. This table comes from immunoSEQ multiplex PCR, and its TCRdb copy is limited to in-frame clones, with some not included. The sample consists of a few hundred thousand clones, about 93% of them appearing once. Specified time point: blood from clinic visit 5 months post-surgery; TSC patient then seizure free. Sequencing was limited to surgery cases with top T cell transcript signatures in brain tissue. The CDR3 totals 17 residues. V was cut by 0 bases and J by 2 bases, with 16 bases left in between. Germline lookup yields CDR1 SGHDT and CDR2 YYEEEE.

Sequenced material: peripheral blood, taken less than 6 months after surgery. V and J are TRBV5-6 and TRBJ2-3; D uncertain. This TCR was sampled from a boy under three years old with tuberous sclerosis and intractable seizures. The CDR3: CASSLASANPFTDTQYF. DNA of the CDR3: TGTGCCAGCAGCTTGGCGTCGGCCAATCCCTTCACAGATACGCAGTATTTT.